This T cell receptor (beta chain) was obtained from a study of blood T cells in healthy people across ages. The study, taken as a whole, reports: Per million T cells, TCR beta diversity dropped roughly linearly as age increased.

Isolation yielded PBMCs, at least 6 million per sample, in every case. The CDR3 has 13 amino acids. After removal of 2 bases from V and 11 bases from J, the junction contained 8 bases not matched to a gene. Germline CDR1 SGHTA, CDR2 FQGNSA. PCR was performed a second time for about 6 to 12 cycles using a sample-barcoded 5' primer and a J-beta primer mix. TCRdb reanalysed the 5' RACE reads using MiXCR and keeps one entry per CDR3 protein. In the table there are 1.5 million or so distinct CDR3 sequences, 40% to 50% of which are singletons. A remark on this clonotype: Its antigen remains unidentified.

Sequencing used blood. The receptor was isolated from a woman under 30 in good health. This chain uses TRBV7-2 with TRBJ2-5; 7 bases are shared with TRBD2. The CDR3 bases are TGTACCAGCAGCTTACAGGGCGGGGGTGAGCAGTACTTC. Protein sequence: CTSSLQGGGEQYF.